Each of the 21 T cell receptor beta chains below was sequenced from the same sample in a study of blood T cell repertoires in COVID-19. Only in-frame clones appear in the TCRdb table, and some are missing; sequencing was by immunoSEQ multiplex PCR. Here the sample spans approximately 82,000 clones, around 89% being singletons. The sequenced material came from PBMCs or T cells enriched from blood (not recorded which). These receptors came from a woman in her 50s with acute COVID-19.

The chain carries TRBV9 and TRBJ1-1; a weak D match, TRBD1 (5 bases). Germline CDR1 is SGDLS and CDR2 is YYNGEE. V shed 0 bases and J shed 5 bases, with 14 bases lying between them. This CDR3 comprises 15 residues. The CDR3 DNA reads as TGTGCCAGCAGCGTAGTATCCGCAGGGCGAACTGAAGCTTTCTTT. Its translation is CASSVVSAGRTEAFF.

J is TRBJ1-5 and V is TRBV5-6; TRBD1 agrees at 8 bases. V was pared by 4 bases and J by 5 bases, with 8 bases of the junction left unmatched. The germline gives CDR1 SGHDT, CDR2 YYEEEE. This CDR3 comprises 15 residues. CDR3 residues: CASSGFDRGDQPQHF. The CDR3 region has the DNA TGTGCCAGCAGCGGTTTCGACAGGGGCGATCAGCCCCAGCATTTT.

The V and J genes are TRBV5-6 and TRBJ2-1, with 11 bases lining up with TRBD2. Germline V lookup: CDR1 SGHDT, CDR2 YYEEEE. The CDR3 is made up of 15 amino acids. The trim removed 4 bases at V and 9 bases at J, leaving 9 bases unmatched. CDR3 nucleotide sequence: TGTGCCAGCAGCACCTCTAGCGGGGGGCCTCCTGAGCAGTTCTTC. Translated, it gives CASSTSSGGPPEQFF.

V and J are TRBV5-1 and TRBJ2-7; the D gene is possibly TRBD1 (6 bases). Germline CDR1 is SGHRS and CDR2 is YFSETQ. This CDR3 contains 16 residues. V was cut by 3 bases and J by 4 bases, with 20 bases left in between. As DNA, the CDR3 is TGCGCCAGCAGCTCTCAAAGGGCAGGGGCGGATTACGAGCAGTACTTC. It encodes CASSSQRAGADYEQYF.

This clone was observed once. This chain links TRBV6-5 with TRBJ2-3, with TRBD1 matching 7 bases. Germline V gene data show CDR1 as MNHEY and CDR2 as SVGAGI. The CDR3 is 13 amino acids. Trimming took 6 bases from V and 11 from J; bases not matched to a gene: 11. Here the CDR3 DNA reads TGTGCCAGCAGAGACGACCCCCGGGACAGGCAGTATTTT. This gives the protein CASRDDPRDRQYF.

V is TRBV29-1 and J is TRBJ1-4, with TRBD1 matching 7 bases. The CDR3 is 15 residues long. Germline lookup yields CDR1 SQVTM and CDR2 ANQGSEA. J was trimmed by 5 bases and V by 6 bases; bases with no gene match: 12. The CDR3 sequence: CSVGRTGTENEKLFF. The DNA for the CDR3 is TGCAGCGTCGGTCGGACCGGGACAGAAAATGAAAAACTGTTTTTT. The complete variable domain, with remaining parts taken from reference TRBV29-1 and TRBJ1-4, reads SAVISQKPSRDICQRGTSLTIQCQVDSQVTMMFWYRQQPGQSLTLIATANQGSEATYESGFVIDKFPISRPNLTFSTLTVSNMSPEDSSIYLCSVGRTGTENEKLFFGSGTQLSVL.

The gene calls are TRBV5-5 and TRBJ2-5; 9 bases match TRBD1. Germline lookup yields CDR1 SGHKS and CDR2 YYEKEE (reference sequence). The junction had 5 bases not matched to a gene; V was cut back by 0 bases and J by 5 bases. This CDR3 has 15 residues. In DNA, the CDR3 is TGTGCCAGCAGCTTGGGCGGACAGGGGAAGGAGACCCAGTACTTC. The encoded protein is CASSLGGQGKETQYF.

The V call is TRBV10-1, the J call TRBJ2-7, with 8 positions matching TRBD2. The germline V gene encodes CDR1 WNHNN and CDR2 SYGVQD (reference sequence). Trimming took 0 bases from V and 0 from J; bases not matched to a gene: 10. The CDR3 sequence is 18 residues long. The CDR3 DNA follows: TGCGCCAGCAGTGAGTCGGTATTGGGCGGGAGGTCCTCCTACGAGCAGTACTTC. Its translation is CASSESVLGGRSSYEQYF.

The chain uses TRBV30 and TRBJ2-7; D possibly corresponds to TRBD1 (6 bases). Germline V lookup: CDR1 GTSNPN, CDR2 SVGIG (reference sequence). V gave up 6 bases and J gave up 6 bases, with 15 bases separating them. The CDR3 is 12 residues long. The CDR3 sequence is CACTGSLLEQYF. The DNA of the CDR3 is TGTGCCTGCACAGGGTCCTTGCTCGAGCAGTACTTC.

The genes are TRBV21-1 and TRBJ1-5. TRBV21-1 is noted as a pseudogene. The CDR3 sequence is 13 residues long. The CDR3, as DNA: TGTGCCAGCAATGGGGGGAGCAATCAGCCCCAGCATTTT. Its protein product is CASNGGSNQPQHF.

V is TRBV24-1 and J is TRBJ2-2; 8 bases match TRBD2. The CDR3 contains 14 residues. V trimming: 7 bases; J trimming: 0 bases; junction bases outside the gene matches: 0. Per germline, CDR1 KGHDR and CDR2 SFDVKD. In nucleotides, the CDR3 is TGTGCCACCAGACTAGCGGCGAACACCGGGGAGCTGTTTTTT. Translation: CATRLAANTGELFF.

This clone was recorded a few times. This chain connects TRBV28 to TRBJ2-7; 10 bases are a match to TRBD2. The V gene's germline CDR1 is MDHEN and CDR2 SYDVKM. CDR3 length equals 18 residues. The V gene end was trimmed by 6 bases and the J gene end by 3 bases; junction bases not matched to a gene: 17. The DNA of the CDR3 is TGTGCCAGCAGCACCTCCCAAGCCAAAGCGGGAGGGATCTACGAGCAGTACTTC. It yields the protein CASSTSQAKAGGIYEQYF.

This chain joins TRBV24-1 and TRBJ2-7, with D possibly being TRBD1 (5 bases). The V gene's germline CDR1 is KGHDR and CDR2 SFDVKD. V lost 1 base and J lost 6, with 6 bases in between. This CDR3 has 12 amino acids. DNA of the CDR3: TGTGCCACCAGTGATTTAAGGGGCGAGCAGTACTTC. Its protein is CATSDLRGEQYF.

This chain uses TRBV5-1 with TRBJ2-7; 8 bases map to TRBD2. CDR3 size: 16 residues. V shed 0 bases and J 2 bases; nucleotides not matched to a gene: 7. Germline V gene lookup returns CDR1 SGHRS and CDR2 YFSETQ. CDR3 protein: CASSLGPGGATYEQYF. The CDR3 coding sequence is TGCGCCAGCAGCTTGGGCCCGGGGGGGGCCACCTACGAGCAGTACTTC.

The chain combines TRBV6-5 with TRBJ1-1; TRBD1 aligns across 7 bases. Trimming cost V 4 bases and J 1 base; bases outside gene matches: 3. Germline CDR1 MNHEY, CDR2 SVGAGI. The CDR3 sequence is 14 residues long. The CDR3: CASSWGQWNTEAFF. The CDR3 DNA sequence: TGTGCCAGCAGTTGGGGACAGTGGAACACTGAAGCTTTCTTT.

The CDR3 DNA reads TGTGCCAGCTCACGACAGGGCTATGGCTACACCTTC. Its protein is CASSRQGYGYTF. The rearrangement joins TRBV18 to TRBJ1-2; 7 nucleotides align to TRBD1. The CDR3 has 12 residues. With 4 bases clipped from V and 4 bases from J, the junction kept 0 bases outside the gene matches. Germline loops: CDR1 KGHSH, CDR2 LQKENI.

This chain links TRBV9 with TRBJ2-5, with 9 bases matching TRBD1. There are 15 residues in the CDR3. The J segment lost 3 bases and the V segment lost 3 bases, leaving 6 bases of the junction unmatched. CDR1 is SGDLS, CDR2 YYNGEE, per germline. CDR3 amino acids: CASSGLGTGKETQYF. CDR3 nucleotide sequence: TGTGCCAGCAGCGGATTAGGGACAGGGAAAGAGACCCAGTACTTC. The variable domain in full, completed from reference TRBV9 and TRBJ2-5, reads DSGVTQTPKHLITATGQRVTLRCSPRSGDLSVYWYQQSLDQGLQFLIQYYNGEERAKGNILERFSAQQFPDLHSELNLSSLELGDSALYFCASSGLGTGKETQYFGPGTRLLVL.

The chain carries TRBV5-5 and TRBJ2-7; D possibly corresponds to TRBD2 (6 bases). The V gene's germline CDR1 is SGHKS and CDR2 YYEKEE (reference sequence). This CDR3 contains 16 residues. Trimming cost V 3 bases and J 3 bases, with 19 bases left between them. In DNA, the CDR3 is TGTGCCAGCAGCTGGGAACCGGGGGTGGAGGGCTACGAGCAGTACTTC. Translating gives CASSWEPGVEGYEQYF.

V is TRBV28 and J is TRBJ1-2, with D perhaps matching TRBD1 (6 bases). The CDR3 spans 14 residues. Germline V gives CDR1 MDHEN, CDR2 SYDVKM. Trimming stripped 1 base from V and 4 bases from J, with 10 bases between. The CDR3 loop reads CASSLSTGTYGYTF. The CDR3 nucleotides are TGTGCCAGCAGTTTATCAACAGGGACCTATGGCTACACCTTC.

The gene calls are TRBV2 and TRBJ1-2, with TRBD1 matching 12 bases. In germline, CDR1 is SNHLY, CDR2 FYNNEI. Losses at the gene ends were 7 bases for V and 4 bases for J; bases not matched to a gene: 13. CDR3 length: 17 residues. This chain's CDR3 is CASTGSRDRGLGYGYTF. CDR3 bases: TGTGCCAGCACCGGGTCCCGGGACAGGGGGCTAGGCTATGGCTACACCTTC.

The chain employs TRBV11-2 and TRBJ1-5; a possible D gene is TRBD1 (6 bases). Germline V gene data show CDR1 as SGHAT and CDR2 as FQNNGV. The CDR3 contains 14 residues. Between the trimmed V and J ends, which lost 5 bases and 1 base, there was a span of 9 bases. The CDR3 DNA reads as TGTGCCAGCAGCCCCCAGGGGAGCAATCAGCCCCAGCATTTT. Encoded protein: CASSPQGSNQPQHF. The variable domain in full, completed from reference TRBV11-2 and TRBJ1-5, reads EAGVAQSPRYKIIEKRQSVAFWCNPISGHATLYWYQQILGQGPKLLIQFQNNGVVDDSQLPKDRFSAERLKGVDSTLKIQPAKLEDSAVYLCASSPQGSNQPQHFGDGTRLSIL.